The clone carrying this T cell receptor (beta chain) was seen more than once but under ten times. Clones were sequenced by immunoSEQ multiplex PCR, and TCRdb holds only the in-frame ones, with some missing. The data show roughly 60,000 clones, nearly 80% seen once. This entry comes from a study of blood T cell repertoires in COVID-19. Study-wide context: COVID-19 samples collected from the United States, Italy and Spain covered acute and convalescent phases.

The sequenced sample was peripheral blood. This TCR derives from a human donor in a cohort sampled during active COVID-19.

The CDR3, as DNA: TGTGCCAGTAGTTGGGGACAGGGCGCGTTCGGCTACACCTTC. Protein: CASSWGQGAFGYTF. The V gene is TRBV19, the J gene TRBJ1-2; 9 bases agree with TRBD1. The CDR3 totals 14 residues. Trimming at V came to 5 bases and at J to 8 bases, leaving 9 bases not matched to a gene. In germline, CDR1 is LNHDA, CDR2 SQIVND (reference sequence).